This TCR beta chain is from a study of blood T cell repertoires in COVID-19. Across the whole study: PBMCs, B-cell-depleted T cells, or T cells were the source of the cDNA or gDNA that made up the material.

Trimming removed 4 bases at V and 4 bases at J, with 10 bases between. This CDR3 spans 14 amino acids. CDR1 and CDR2 (germline): LGHDT, YNNKEL (reference sequence). Only in-frame clones appear in the TCRdb table, and some are missing; sequencing was by immunoSEQ multiplex PCR. This sample has over 200,000 clones, with nearly 90% found just once. Self-reported history from a screening survey and questionnaire set each donor's cohort. The TCR comes from a man younger than 45 who had recovered from COVID-19. Sequenced: PBMCs or T cells enriched from blood (not recorded which). The J gene is TRBJ1-4, the V gene TRBV3-1 (or the pseudogene TRBV3-2), with D perhaps matching TRBD1 (6 bases). The CDR3 DNA follows: TGTGCCAGCAGCCGAGGGGGAAGTAATGAAAAACTGTTTTTT. Residues: CASSRGGSNEKLFF.